This T cell receptor (beta chain) is from a study of blood T cell repertoires in COVID-19. Study overall: The origin of the acute and convalescent COVID-19 samples was the United States, Italy and Spain.

Germline V lookup: CDR1 MNHNY, CDR2 SVGAGI (reference sequence). J gave up 0 bases and V 5 bases, and 6 bases lay outside the gene matches. CDR3 length: 16 residues. Authors' analysis steps: The assay estimated nucleated cells by amplifying reference gene primers. TCRdb's table, derived via immunoSEQ multiplex PCR, lists solely in-frame clones and lacks some. V and J calls and clone size come straight from that table; D and trimming were deduced from the DNA. This sample yields about 120,000 clones, of which 70% to 90% are seen a single time; more than 4% belongs to the top ten. The sequenced sample was peripheral blood. The sequence derives from a human donor in a cohort sampled during active COVID-19. The chain combines TRBV6-6 with TRBJ1-4, with 7 bases identical to TRBD1. This chain's CDR3 is CASSGTAYATNEKLFF. The CDR3 DNA reads TGTGCCAGCAGTGGGACAGCTTATGCAACTAATGAAAAACTGTTTTTT.